A single T cell receptor (beta chain) is shown here with its context. Only in-frame clones appear in the TCRdb table, and some are missing; sequencing was by immunoSEQ multiplex PCR. Of 70,000 to 100,000 clones listed, less than 90% are singletons. This entry comes from a study of blood T cell repertoires in COVID-19. Study details: Both acute and convalescent COVID-19 samples were obtained from the United States, Italy and Spain.

The V gene lost 8 bases and the J gene lost 0 bases, with 4 bases spanning the gap. The germline CDR1 and CDR2 sequences are MDHEN and SYDVKM. The CDR3 totals 11 residues. The sample consisted of peripheral blood. The genes are TRBV28 and TRBJ1-1, with D uncertain. This TCR derives from a man of 80 years or more with active or convalescent COVID-19. The CDR3 here is CASCMNTEAFF. DNA of the CDR3: TGTGCCAGCTGTATGAACACTGAAGCTTTCTTT.